This record concerns one T cell receptor (beta chain) sequence. Unique molecular identifiers were incorporated when the TCRbeta library was constructed. TCRdb reanalysed the PCR reads using MiXCR and keeps one entry per CDR3 protein. Of hundreds of thousands of distinct CDR3 sequences listed, over 9.5% are singletons. The data derive from a study of T-cell reconstitution after alpha-beta-depleted transplantation in children. CDR1 is KGHDR and CDR2 is SFDVKD in the germline V gene. CDR3 length: 15 residues. V was pared by 3 bases and J by 0 bases, with 11 bases between. The chain links TRBV24-1 to TRBJ2-7, with D perhaps TRBD1 (6 bases). Sequencing used PBMCs from the stem cell graft donor, obtained from the stem cell graft. The clonotype comes from a human donor who donated a stem cell graft to a child with acute myeloid leukemia. In nucleotides, the CDR3 is TGTGCCACCAGTGATCCGGGACACTCCTCCTACGAGCAGTACTTC. It codes for CATSDPGHSSYEQYF.